These 29 T cell receptor beta chains originate from one sample sequenced in a study of blood T cell repertoires in COVID-19. Here immunoSEQ multiplex PCR was the method, and the copy in TCRdb shows in-frame clones only, minus some. The repertoire holds 410,000 or so clones, with 75% to 90% as singletons. Sequencing was done on a sample of peripheral blood. The receptors originated from a woman in her twenties or thirties with active or convalescent COVID-19.

This chain uses TRBV10-3 with TRBJ1-3; D possibly corresponds to TRBD1 (5 bases). The germline gives CDR1 ENHRY, CDR2 SYGVKD. The CDR3 is made up of 12 amino acids. Trimming took 7 bases from V and 2 from J, leaving 6 bases between them. The CDR3 nucleotides are TGTGCCATCATGGGGCCTGGAAACACCATATATTTT. Encoded protein: CAIMGPGNTIYF.

This clone was observed a few times. CDR3 sequence: CASSQELGSVTYEQYF. The CDR3 DNA reads TGTGCCAGCAGCCAAGAACTCGGTAGCGTAACCTACGAGCAGTACTTC. This chain uses TRBV4-2 with TRBJ2-7, with D possibly TRBD2 on 5 matching bases. V was shortened by 0 bases and J by 2 bases, with 14 bases between the two germline ends. Germline CDR1 is LGHNA and CDR2 is YNFKEQ. CDR3 length: 16 residues.

V usage is TRBV19 and J usage is TRBJ1-1; 8 bases agree with TRBD1. Germline CDR1 reads LNHDA; CDR2 reads SQIVND (reference sequence). This CDR3 has 12 residues. Losses at the gene ends were 4 bases for V and 7 bases for J; bases not matched to a gene: 2. The CDR3 DNA reads TGTGCCAGTAGTACCGGGACAGGTGAAGCTTTCTTT. It specifies CASSTGTGEAFF.

The chain couples TRBV19 to TRBJ2-1; unclear D gene. Germline V gene sequence: CDR1 LNHDA, CDR2 SQIVND (reference sequence). The CDR3 contains 13 residues. V dropped 3 bases and J dropped 4 bases, with 7 bases sitting between them. CDR3 region: CASSIQIYNEQFF. CDR3 sequence (DNA): TGTGCCAGTAGTATCCAGATTTACAATGAGCAGTTCTTC.

The chain combines TRBV6-5 with TRBJ1-1, with a weak D call TRBD1 (6 bases). The germline V gene has CDR1 MNHEY and CDR2 SVGAGI. Deletions cut 5 bases from V and 4 bases from J, with 14 bases between. CDR3 size: 14 residues. The CDR3 DNA reads as TGTGCCAGCAGTCTACAGGGCCTAGGCACTGAAGCTTTCTTT. Amino acids: CASSLQGLGTEAFF.

J is TRBJ2-7 and V is TRBV5-6; perhaps TRBD1 as D (6 bases). The ends were cut back, 1 base at V and 2 bases at J, with 10 bases in the middle. The CDR3 spans 14 residues. Germline V gene sequence: CDR1 SGHDT, CDR2 YYEEEE. The CDR3: CASSLRDNAYEQYF. CDR3 in DNA: TGTGCCAGCAGCTTGAGGGACAATGCCTACGAGCAGTACTTC.

The chain uses TRBV18 and TRBJ1-3; D gene unclear. Germline V CDR1 and CDR2: KGHSH, LQKENI. V was shortened by 0 bases and J by 0 bases, with 9 bases between the two germline ends. The CDR3 is 16 residues long. CDR3 sequence: CASSPPQAYSGNTIYF. CDR3 coding DNA: TGTGCCAGCTCACCACCGCAGGCGTACTCTGGAAACACCATATATTTT.

The rearrangement joins TRBV19 to TRBJ1-2; 7 positions agree with TRBD1. The CDR3 runs 16 residues. Germline lookup yields CDR1 LNHDA and CDR2 SQIVND (reference sequence). The trim removed 0 bases at V and 0 bases at J, leaving 4 bases unmatched. The CDR3 protein is CASSIESTGTNYGYTF. In nucleotides, the CDR3 is TGTGCCAGTAGTATAGAGTCGACAGGGACTAACTATGGCTACACCTTC. Complete variable domain (other parts from reference TRBV19 and TRBJ1-2): DGGITQSPKYLFRKEGQNVTLSCEQNLNHDAMYWYRQDPGQGLRLIYYSQIVNDFQKGDIAEGYSVSREKKESFPLTVTSAQKNPTAFYLCASSIESTGTNYGYTFGSGTRLTVV.

In this sample, this clone turned up a few times. J is TRBJ1-1 and V is TRBV12-3 or TRBV12-4; TRBD1 agrees at 7 bases. The V gene end was trimmed by 3 bases and the J gene end by 4 bases; junction bases not matched to a gene: 2. This CDR3 comprises 13 residues. The CDR3 DNA reads as TGTGCCAGCAGTTTGAACAGGGGCACTGAAGCTTTCTTT. Its translation: CASSLNRGTEAFF.

The V call is TRBV5-6, the J call TRBJ2-7; D might be TRBD2 (6 bases). The V end was cut by 4 bases, the J end by 6 bases, with 20 bases between. This CDR3 contains 15 residues. Germline-derived CDR1 and CDR2 are SGHDT and YYEEEE. Here the CDR3 reads CASSPEGSGWSEQYF. CDR3 DNA: TGTGCCAGCAGCCCGGAGGGGTCAGGGTGGAGCGAGCAGTACTTC. Looking up the rest from reference TRBV5-6 and TRBJ2-7 gives the full variable domain: DAGVTQSPTHLIKTRGQQVTLRCSPKSGHDTVSWYQQALGQGPQFIFQYYEEEERQRGNFPDRFSGHQFPNYSSELNVNALLLGDSALYLCASSPEGSGWSEQYFGPGTRLTVT.

Here the CDR3 DNA reads TGTGCCAGCAGCTTGGAGGGGACAGGGGTCTACGAGCAGTACTTC. Translated, it gives CASSLEGTGVYEQYF. V usage is TRBV5-5 and J usage is TRBJ2-7; the match to TRBD1 covers 10 bases. The CDR3 loop spans 15 amino acids. J was trimmed by 3 bases and V by 0 bases; bases with no gene match: 3. The germline CDR1 and CDR2 sequences are SGHKS and YYEKEE (reference sequence).

The rearrangement joins TRBV5-1 to TRBJ2-5, with D uncertain. V lost 0 bases to trimming and J lost 2 bases, with 5 bases between them. Germline V CDR1 and CDR2: SGHRS, YFSETQ. The CDR3 is 13 amino acids. In DNA, the CDR3 is TGCGCCAGCAGCTTGGTCCTGCAAGAGACCCAGTACTTC. This codes for CASSLVLQETQYF.

The chain recombines TRBV30 with TRBJ1-2, with D perhaps TRBD1 (5 bases). CDR3 size: 11 residues. Germline CDR1 GTSNPN, CDR2 SVGIG (reference sequence). V lost 1 base, J lost 8 bases, and 8 bases lay in between. The CDR3 sequence: CAWSDGGGYTF. The DNA for the CDR3 is TGTGCCTGGAGTGATGGGGGGGGCTACACCTTC.

The rearrangement joins TRBV5-1 to TRBJ2-3, with TRBD1 as a possible D gene (5 bases). V shed 2 bases and J shed 2 bases, with 6 bases lying between them. This CDR3 has 13 residues. The germline V gene has CDR1 SGHRS and CDR2 YFSETQ. CDR3 residues: CASSFGATDTQYF. CDR3 sequence (DNA): TGCGCCAGCAGCTTTGGGGCCACAGATACGCAGTATTTT.

The CDR3 is CASSQAGSLEAFF. The CDR3 bases are TGCGCCAGCAGCCAAGCGGGGAGCCTTGAAGCTTTCTTT. V is TRBV4-1 and J is TRBJ1-1, with D unresolved. The CDR3 has 13 residues. From germline, CDR1 is MGHRA and CDR2 YSYEKL. V dropped 1 base and J dropped 7 bases, with 10 bases sitting between them.

The gene calls are TRBV5-3 and TRBJ2-7, with D uncertain. TRBV5-3 is given ORF status, its function remaining uncertain. The CDR3 contains 14 residues. With 0 bases removed from V and 4 bases from J, the gap between germline ends came to 11 bases. The CDR3 region has the DNA TGTGCCAGAAGCTTGGCGTGTCTAATATACGAGCAGTACTTC. Translating gives CARSLACLIYEQYF.

This clone has just one count. The chain is built from TRBV18 and TRBJ2-3; D is uncertain. The germline V gene encodes CDR1 KGHSH and CDR2 LQKENI. The CDR3 length is 13 residues. Trimming took 3 bases from V and 6 from J, leaving 10 bases between them. The CDR3 region is CASSPPLMDTQYF. Here the CDR3 DNA reads TGTGCCAGCTCACCCCCCCTTATGGATACGCAGTATTTT.

The rearrangement joins TRBV5-1 to TRBJ2-7; TRBD1 is a possible D gene (5 bases). V dropped 4 bases and J dropped 4 bases, with 9 bases sitting between them. The CDR3 spans 12 residues. Germline V gives CDR1 SGHRS, CDR2 YFSETQ. The CDR3 spells CASSMSGYEQYF. CDR3 DNA: TGCGCCAGCAGCATGTCAGGGTACGAGCAGTACTTC.

This chain connects TRBV4-1 to TRBJ2-7; weak D call: TRBD2 (6 bases). CDR3 size: 15 residues. Germline V gene data show CDR1 as MGHRA and CDR2 as YSYEKL. The V and J ends lost 0 bases and 6 bases respectively, with 15 bases between them. CDR3 protein: CASSQERLAVSEQYF. CDR3 coding DNA: TGCGCCAGCAGCCAAGAGAGGTTAGCGGTCTCCGAGCAGTACTTC.

This clone appeared a single time. The CDR3 coding sequence is TGTGCCATTACAGGGACCACTATTGGCTACACCTTC. Protein sequence: CAITGTTIGYTF. This sequence joins TRBV10-3 and TRBJ1-2, with a possible D match to TRBD1 (6 bases). Trimming stripped 9 bases from V and 7 bases from J, with 15 bases between. The germline gives CDR1 ENHRY, CDR2 SYGVKD. The CDR3 is 12 amino acids.

V is TRBV6-5 and J is TRBJ1-1, with 9 positions matching TRBD1. In germline, CDR1 is MNHEY, CDR2 SVGAGI. The CDR3 sequence is 13 residues long. J was trimmed by 4 bases and V by 6 bases; bases with no gene match: 3. The CDR3 coding sequence is TGTGCCAGCAGGGACAGGGGTATCACTGAAGCTTTCTTT. As protein: CASRDRGITEAFF.

The CDR3 loop reads CASRPPGQGFEQYF. Written as DNA, the CDR3 is TGTGCCAGCAGGCCCCCGGGACAGGGTTTCGAGCAGTACTTC. The chain is built from TRBV6-5 and TRBJ2-7; 9 nucleotides match TRBD1. The CDR3 runs 14 residues. Losses at the gene ends were 6 bases for V and 6 bases for J; bases not matched to a gene: 9. Germline CDR1 reads MNHEY; CDR2 reads SVGAGI.

In its sample, this clone was seen a few times. This chain uses TRBV27 with TRBJ1-1; 7 bases are a match to TRBD1. J lost 1 base, V lost 3 bases, and 8 bases had no gene match. CDR1 and CDR2 (germline): MNHEY, SMNVEV (reference sequence). The CDR3 covers 16 residues. Here the CDR3 DNA reads TGTGCCAGCAGTTTGAGACAGGGAGTCCCGAACACTGAAGCTTTCTTT. Amino acids: CASSLRQGVPNTEAFF.

The chain is built from TRBV15 and TRBJ1-1; perhaps TRBD1 as D (5 bases). The CDR3 sequence is 16 residues long. V lost 0 bases to trimming and J lost 0 bases, with 11 bases between them. Looked up from germline, CDR1 is LNHNV and CDR2 is YYDKDF (reference sequence). The CDR3 loop reads CATSRDVAGMNTEAFF. DNA for the CDR3: TGTGCCACCAGCAGAGATGTCGCAGGGATGAACACTGAAGCTTTCTTT.

The V call is TRBV18, the J call TRBJ2-7; TRBD2 might be the D (5 bases). This CDR3 has 14 residues. Deletions cut 2 bases from V and 6 bases from J, with 14 bases between. Germline loops: CDR1 KGHSH, CDR2 LQKENI. CDR3 in amino acids: CASSPGLDAREQYF. The CDR3 bases are TGTGCCAGCTCACCAGGACTGGACGCCCGCGAGCAGTACTTC.

The J gene is TRBJ2-5, the V gene TRBV19; a weak D match, TRBD2 (5 bases). CDR1 and CDR2 (germline): LNHDA, SQIVND (reference sequence). This CDR3 is built from 14 residues. V was clipped by 0 bases and J by 4 bases, with 9 bases between them. The CDR3 DNA follows: TGTGCCAGTAGTATAGACCCTCGGGGAGAGACCCAGTACTTC. Translation: CASSIDPRGETQYF.

V is TRBV7-8 and J is TRBJ2-7; 13 nucleotides line up with TRBD2. J was trimmed by 4 bases and V by 5 bases; bases with no gene match: 5. The CDR3 spans 15 residues. Per germline, CDR1 SGHVS and CDR2 FQNEAQ. CDR3 residues: CASSPGLAGAYEQYF. The CDR3 bases are TGTGCCAGCAGCCCAGGACTAGCGGGAGCATACGAGCAGTACTTC. Using reference TRBV7-8 and TRBJ2-7 for the parts outside the CDR3, the full variable domain is GAGVSQSPRYKVAKRGQDVALRCDPISGHVSLFWYQQALGQGPEFLTYFQNEAQLDKSGLPSDRFFAERPEGSVSTLKIQRTQQEDSAVYLCASSPGLAGAYEQYFGPGTRLTVT.

The genes are TRBV6-5 and TRBJ1-2; D call uncertain. V was shortened by 0 bases and J by 4 bases, with 6 bases between the two germline ends. The CDR3 sequence is 13 residues long. Germline V gene sequence: CDR1 MNHEY, CDR2 SVGAGI. The CDR3 is CASSYSGAYGYTF. The CDR3 DNA sequence: TGTGCCAGCAGTTACTCGGGCGCCTATGGCTACACCTTC.

This clone appeared once. The chain has TRBV10-3 and TRBJ1-5; TRBD1 aligns across 8 bases. V trimming: 6 bases; J trimming: 5 bases; junction bases outside the gene matches: 3. The CDR3 is 13 amino acids. The germline gives CDR1 ENHRY, CDR2 SYGVKD. The CDR3 nucleotides read TGTGCCATCAGCAAACAGGGGGATCAGCCCCAGCATTTT. This codes for CAISKQGDQPQHF.